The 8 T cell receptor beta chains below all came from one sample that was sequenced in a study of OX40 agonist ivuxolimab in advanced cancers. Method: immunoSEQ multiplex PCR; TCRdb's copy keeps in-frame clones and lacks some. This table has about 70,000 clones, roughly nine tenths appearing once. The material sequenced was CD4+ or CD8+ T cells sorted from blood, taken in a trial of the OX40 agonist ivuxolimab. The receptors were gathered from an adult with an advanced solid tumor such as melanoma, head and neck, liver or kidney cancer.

CDR3 bases: TGTGCCAGCAGCTTAGTTGGCCCAATCGCAGAGACCCAGTACTTC. Amino acid sequence: CASSLVGPIAETQYF. The chain joins TRBV7-9 to TRBJ2-5; D gene unclear. The CDR3 has 15 amino acids. Germline V gene lookup returns CDR1 SEHNR and CDR2 FQNEAQ (reference sequence). V shed 1 base and J shed 4 bases, with 13 bases lying between them.

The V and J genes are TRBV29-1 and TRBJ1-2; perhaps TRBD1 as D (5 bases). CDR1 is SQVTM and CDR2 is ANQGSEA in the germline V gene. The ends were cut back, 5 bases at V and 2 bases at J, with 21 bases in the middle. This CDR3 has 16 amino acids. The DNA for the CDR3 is TGCAGCGTTCAGGGACGCCCGAGTGGGGAAAACTATGGCTACACCTTC. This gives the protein CSVQGRPSGENYGYTF.

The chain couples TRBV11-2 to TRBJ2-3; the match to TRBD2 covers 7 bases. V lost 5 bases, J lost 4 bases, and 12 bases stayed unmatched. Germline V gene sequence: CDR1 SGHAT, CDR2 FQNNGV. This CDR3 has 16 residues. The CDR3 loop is CASSTSGTGGPDTQYF. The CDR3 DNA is TGTGCCAGCAGCACCAGCGGAACGGGGGGACCAGATACGCAGTATTTT.

CDR3 sequence: CASSPQGVTDTQYF. The CDR3 DNA sequence: TGTGCCAGCAGCCCACAGGGAGTCACAGATACGCAGTATTTT. This chain links TRBV28 with TRBJ2-3; maybe TRBD1 (6 bases). The CDR3 covers 14 residues. Germline-derived CDR1 and CDR2 are MDHEN and SYDVKM. Between the trimmed V and J ends, which lost 6 bases and 2 bases, there was a span of 12 bases.

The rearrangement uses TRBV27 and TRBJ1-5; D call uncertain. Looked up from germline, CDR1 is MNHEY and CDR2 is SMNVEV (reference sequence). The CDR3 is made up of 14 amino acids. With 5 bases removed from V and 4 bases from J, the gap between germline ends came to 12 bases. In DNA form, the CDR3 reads TGTGCCAGCAGTCTGCTAAGGGAGAATCAGCCCCAGCATTTT. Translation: CASSLLRENQPQHF.

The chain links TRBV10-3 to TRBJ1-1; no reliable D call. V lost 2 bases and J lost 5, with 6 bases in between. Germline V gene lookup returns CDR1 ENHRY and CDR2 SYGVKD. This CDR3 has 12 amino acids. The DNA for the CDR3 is TGTGCCATCAGTGAGCTGGCAACTGAAGCTTTCTTT. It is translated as CAISELATEAFF.

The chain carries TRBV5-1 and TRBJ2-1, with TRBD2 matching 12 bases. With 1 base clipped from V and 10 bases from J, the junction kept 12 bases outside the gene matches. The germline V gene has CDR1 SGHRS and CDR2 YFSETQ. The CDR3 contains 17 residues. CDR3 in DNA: TGCGCCAGCAGCTTGATCGGGCTAGCGGGAGGGGCCGGGGAGCAGTTCTTC. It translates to CASSLIGLAGGAGEQFF.

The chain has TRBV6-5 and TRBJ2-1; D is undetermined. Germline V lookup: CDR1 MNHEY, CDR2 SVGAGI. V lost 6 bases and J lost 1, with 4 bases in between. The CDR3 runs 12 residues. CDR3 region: CASRNSYNEQFF. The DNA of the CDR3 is TGTGCCAGCAGGAATTCCTACAATGAGCAGTTCTTC.